Listed below are T cell receptor beta chains from one sample, sequenced in a study of blood T cell repertoires in COVID-19. Some clones are missing from TCRdb's copy, which holds only in-frame ones; the method was immunoSEQ multiplex PCR. The profile covers some 310,000 clones, with roughly 90% appearing a single time and more than 9% taken by the ten largest. Sample: PBMCs or T cells enriched from blood (not recorded which). Receptors originate from a woman in her 30s who had recovered from COVID-19. Both conserved end residues are part of each CDR3. Each record gives: D gene, J gene, V gene, clone size, CDR3 DNA, CDR3 protein. A D gene is named only where the DNA matches it firmly. Clone size appears in some rows only: once, few, many, or a class for an expanded clone.

d_call: TRBD1; j_call: TRBJ1-1; v_call: TRBV19; clone_size: .; cdr3_nt: TGTGCCAGTGTAATACAGGGGACGAACACTGAAGCTTTCTTT; cdr3_aa: CASVIQGTNTEAFF
d_call: TRBD2; j_call: TRBJ2-7; v_call: TRBV6-5; clone_size: .; cdr3_nt: TGTGCCAGCAGAGAGGGACTAGCGGGATGGTACGAGCAGTACTTC; cdr3_aa: CASREGLAGWYEQYF
d_call: .; j_call: TRBJ1-6; v_call: TRBV12-3/TRBV12-4; clone_size: .; cdr3_nt: TGTGCCAGCAGTCAGACAGAGAATTCACCCCTCCACTTT; cdr3_aa: CASSQTENSPLHF
d_call: TRBD1; j_call: TRBJ1-6; v_call: TRBV27; clone_size: few; cdr3_nt: TGTGCCAGCAGTTGGACAGGGGACTATAATTCACCCCTCCACTTT; cdr3_aa: CASSWTGDYNSPLHF
d_call: TRBD2; j_call: TRBJ2-3; v_call: TRBV7-2; clone_size: .; cdr3_nt: TGTGCCAGCAGCTTAGTTGTACTAGCGGGAGGGTCGGGCACAGATACGCAGTATTTT; cdr3_aa: CASSLVVLAGGSGTDTQYF
d_call: .; j_call: TRBJ1-4; v_call: TRBV5-1; clone_size: .; cdr3_nt: TGCGCCAGCAGCTTGGCCGCTGGCGGTAATGAAAAACTGTTTTTT; cdr3_aa: CASSLAAGGNEKLFF
d_call: .; j_call: TRBJ1-1; v_call: TRBV7-9; clone_size: .; cdr3_nt: TGTGCCAGCAGCTCCTGGGCCACTGAAGCTTTCTTT; cdr3_aa: CASSSWATEAFF
d_call: .; j_call: TRBJ2-7; v_call: TRBV28; clone_size: .; cdr3_nt: TGTGCCAGCAGTTTACTCTACGAGCAGTACTTC; cdr3_aa: CASSLLYEQYF
d_call: TRBD2; j_call: TRBJ2-1; v_call: TRBV5-1; clone_size: .; cdr3_nt: TGCGCCAGCAGCTCCGGGACTAGCTCCCAGGAGGCGCAGTTCTTC; cdr3_aa: CASSSGTSSQEAQFF
d_call: .; j_call: TRBJ2-1; v_call: TRBV4-1; clone_size: .; cdr3_nt: TGCGCCAGCAGCCAAGATCGTGCGGGGTCCTACAATGAGCAGTTCTTC; cdr3_aa: CASSQDRAGSYNEQFF
d_call: .; j_call: TRBJ1-1; v_call: TRBV6-2/TRBV6-3; clone_size: .; cdr3_nt: TGTGCCAGCAGCTCCGTATTTGGGGGCCTAATGAACACTGAAGCTTTCTTT; cdr3_aa: CASSSVFGGLMNTEAFF
d_call: .; j_call: TRBJ2-5; v_call: TRBV11-1; clone_size: once; cdr3_nt: TGTGCCAGCAGCTTAATGGAGGAGACCCAGTACTTC; cdr3_aa: CASSLMEETQYF
d_call: .; j_call: TRBJ2-7; v_call: TRBV7-2; clone_size: .; cdr3_nt: TGTGCCAGCAGTCAACCCCAGGCCAACTACGAGCAGTACTTC; cdr3_aa: CASSQPQANYEQYF
d_call: TRBD2; j_call: TRBJ2-1; v_call: TRBV7-9; clone_size: .; cdr3_nt: TGTGCCAGCAGCTTAGAAGTTTCGGCGGGAGAGAATTTCTTC; cdr3_aa: CASSLEVSAGENFF
d_call: .; j_call: TRBJ1-4; v_call: TRBV15; clone_size: .; cdr3_nt: TGTGCCACCAGCAACCCGCCGGGGGGAGAAGAAAAACTGTTTTTT; cdr3_aa: CATSNPPGGEEKLFF
d_call: TRBD1; j_call: TRBJ1-2; v_call: TRBV5-4; clone_size: .; cdr3_nt: TGTGCCAGCAGCCGACAGGGGGCGCCTCCGGCCGGTGGCTACACCTTC; cdr3_aa: CASSRQGAPPAGGYTF
d_call: .; j_call: TRBJ1-1; v_call: TRBV2; clone_size: .; cdr3_nt: TGTGCCAGCAGTAGGACAGTGAACACTGAAGCTTTCTTT; cdr3_aa: CASSRTVNTEAFF
d_call: .; j_call: TRBJ2-7; v_call: TRBV27; clone_size: .; cdr3_nt: TGTGCCAGCAGCCTAGACGGGTTGCACGAGCAGTACTTC; cdr3_aa: CASSLDGLHEQYF
d_call: .; j_call: TRBJ2-3; v_call: TRBV19; clone_size: .; cdr3_nt: TGTGCCAGTAGTGTTACAGGGCGGGTAAGCACAGATACGCAGTATTTT; cdr3_aa: CASSVTGRVSTDTQYF
d_call: .; j_call: TRBJ1-5; v_call: TRBV10-3; clone_size: .; cdr3_nt: TGTGCCATCCGCGAGGGTAGCAATCAGCCCCAGCATTTT; cdr3_aa: CAIREGSNQPQHF
d_call: TRBD1; j_call: TRBJ2-3; v_call: TRBV6-5; clone_size: .; cdr3_nt: TGTGCCAGCAGTATGGACAGGGGGCCCACAGATACGCAGTATTTT; cdr3_aa: CASSMDRGPTDTQYF
d_call: .; j_call: TRBJ1-3; v_call: TRBV18; clone_size: .; cdr3_nt: TGTGCCAGCTCAGCGAAAAGCAGGGGCTCATCTGGAAACACCATATATTTT; cdr3_aa: CASSAKSRGSSGNTIYF
d_call: TRBD2; j_call: TRBJ2-7; v_call: TRBV14; clone_size: .; cdr3_nt: TGTGCCAGCAGCCATTCGGGGGGTAGCGGGAGGAGTTTCGGCTACGAGCAGTACTTC; cdr3_aa: CASSHSGGSGRSFGYEQYF
d_call: TRBD2; j_call: TRBJ2-7; v_call: TRBV5-1; clone_size: .; cdr3_nt: TGCGCCAGCAGCTTGGGACTAGCGGATAGGTCCTACGAGCAGTACTTC; cdr3_aa: CASSLGLADRSYEQYF
d_call: .; j_call: TRBJ2-5; v_call: TRBV4-2; clone_size: .; cdr3_nt: TGTGCCAGCAGCCAAGTTACCAGGGGCATCCAAGAGACCCAGTACTTC; cdr3_aa: CASSQVTRGIQETQYF
d_call: .; j_call: TRBJ1-3; v_call: TRBV18; clone_size: once; cdr3_nt: TGTGCCAGCTCCCCCCGTATTGGAAACACCATATATTTT; cdr3_aa: CASSPRIGNTIYF
d_call: .; j_call: TRBJ1-1; v_call: TRBV15; clone_size: .; cdr3_nt: TGTGCCACCAGCCCGGTGGATGGGGCGTCGGGCACTGAAGCTTTCTTT; cdr3_aa: CATSPVDGASGTEAFF
d_call: .; j_call: TRBJ2-2; v_call: TRBV7-9; clone_size: .; cdr3_nt: TGTGCCAGCAGCTTTAGTGCCGTCACCGGGGAGCTGTTTTTT; cdr3_aa: CASSFSAVTGELFF
d_call: .; j_call: TRBJ2-1; v_call: TRBV27; clone_size: .; cdr3_nt: TGTGCCAGCAGCGAGAAAGCAGGTTACAATGAGCAGTTCTTC; cdr3_aa: CASSEKAGYNEQFF
d_call: TRBD2; j_call: TRBJ2-1; v_call: TRBV9; clone_size: .; cdr3_nt: TGTGCCAGCAGCACCTCTAGCGGGGGCTCCTACAATGAGCAGTTCTTC; cdr3_aa: CASSTSSGGSYNEQFF
d_call: TRBD1; j_call: TRBJ1-5; v_call: TRBV28; clone_size: once; cdr3_nt: TGTGCCAGTAGGTTCCAGGGGGTAAGCAATCAGCCCCAGCATTTT; cdr3_aa: CASRFQGVSNQPQHF
d_call: .; j_call: TRBJ2-7; v_call: TRBV4-3; clone_size: .; cdr3_nt: TGCGCCAGCAGCCACGCCGGGACTGGAGCCTACGAGCAGTACTTC; cdr3_aa: CASSHAGTGAYEQYF
d_call: TRBD1; j_call: TRBJ2-1; v_call: TRBV9; clone_size: .; cdr3_nt: TGTGCCAGCAGCCTACGGGACAGCCCCTACAATGAGCAGTTCTTC; cdr3_aa: CASSLRDSPYNEQFF
d_call: .; j_call: TRBJ1-4; v_call: TRBV11-2; clone_size: .; cdr3_nt: TGTGCCAGCAGCTTGTACCTGAGAGAAAAACTGTTTTTT; cdr3_aa: CASSLYLREKLFF
d_call: TRBD1; j_call: TRBJ2-2; v_call: TRBV19; clone_size: .; cdr3_nt: TGTGCCACCCCCATACAGGGGGCGGTTAACACCGGGGAGCTGTTTTTT; cdr3_aa: CATPIQGAVNTGELFF
d_call: .; j_call: TRBJ1-5; v_call: TRBV6-5; clone_size: once; cdr3_nt: TGTGCCAGCAGTTACGAGAGAGATCAGCCCCAGCATTTT; cdr3_aa: CASSYERDQPQHF
d_call: TRBD2; j_call: TRBJ2-7; v_call: TRBV27; clone_size: .; cdr3_nt: TGTGCCAGCAGTTCCTCTAGCGGAATCTCCTACGAGCAGTACTTC; cdr3_aa: CASSSSSGISYEQYF
d_call: TRBD2; j_call: TRBJ2-2; v_call: TRBV7-2; clone_size: .; cdr3_nt: TGTGCCAGCAGCCCGGGGGGGAGCGGGACGAACACCGGGGAGCTGTTTTTT; cdr3_aa: CASSPGGSGTNTGELFF
d_call: TRBD2; j_call: TRBJ2-7; v_call: TRBV18; clone_size: .; cdr3_nt: TGTGCCAGCTCACCTAGCGGGAAATCGTACGAGCAGTACTTC; cdr3_aa: CASSPSGKSYEQYF
d_call: .; j_call: TRBJ2-1; v_call: TRBV3-1/TRBV3-2; clone_size: .; cdr3_nt: TGTGCCAGCAGCCAACCTTTCCGGGCCTACAATGAGCAGTTCTTC; cdr3_aa: CASSQPFRAYNEQFF
d_call: .; j_call: TRBJ1-1; v_call: TRBV28; clone_size: .; cdr3_nt: TGTGCCAGCAGTACACATCTCCGGGTAGGCAGTGAAGCTTTCTTT; cdr3_aa: CASSTHLRVGSEAFF
d_call: TRBD1; j_call: TRBJ2-7; v_call: TRBV27; clone_size: .; cdr3_nt: TGTGCCAGCAAGGGAAACCGGGACAGGGCCCTCGCTGGTTTCGACGAGCAGTACTTC; cdr3_aa: CASKGNRDRALAGFDEQYF
d_call: .; j_call: TRBJ1-2; v_call: TRBV4-1; clone_size: .; cdr3_nt: TGCGCCAGCAGCCCCCCGGGGATCTGGGAAAATTATGGCTACACCTTC; cdr3_aa: CASSPPGIWENYGYTF